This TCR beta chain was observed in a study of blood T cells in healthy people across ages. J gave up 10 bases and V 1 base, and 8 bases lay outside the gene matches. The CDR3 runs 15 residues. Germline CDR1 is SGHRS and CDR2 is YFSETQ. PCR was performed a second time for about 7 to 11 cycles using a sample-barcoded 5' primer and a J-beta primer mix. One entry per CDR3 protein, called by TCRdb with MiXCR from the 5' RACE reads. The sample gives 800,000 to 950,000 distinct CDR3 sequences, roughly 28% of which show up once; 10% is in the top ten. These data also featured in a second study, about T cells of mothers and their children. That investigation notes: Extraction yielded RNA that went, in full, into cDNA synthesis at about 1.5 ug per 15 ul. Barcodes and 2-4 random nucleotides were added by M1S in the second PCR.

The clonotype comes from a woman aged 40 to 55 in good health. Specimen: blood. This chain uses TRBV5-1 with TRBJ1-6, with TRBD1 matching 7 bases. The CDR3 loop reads CASSLNDREWSPLHF. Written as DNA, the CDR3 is TGCGCCAGCAGCTTGAACGACAGGGAATGGTCACCCCTCCACTTT.